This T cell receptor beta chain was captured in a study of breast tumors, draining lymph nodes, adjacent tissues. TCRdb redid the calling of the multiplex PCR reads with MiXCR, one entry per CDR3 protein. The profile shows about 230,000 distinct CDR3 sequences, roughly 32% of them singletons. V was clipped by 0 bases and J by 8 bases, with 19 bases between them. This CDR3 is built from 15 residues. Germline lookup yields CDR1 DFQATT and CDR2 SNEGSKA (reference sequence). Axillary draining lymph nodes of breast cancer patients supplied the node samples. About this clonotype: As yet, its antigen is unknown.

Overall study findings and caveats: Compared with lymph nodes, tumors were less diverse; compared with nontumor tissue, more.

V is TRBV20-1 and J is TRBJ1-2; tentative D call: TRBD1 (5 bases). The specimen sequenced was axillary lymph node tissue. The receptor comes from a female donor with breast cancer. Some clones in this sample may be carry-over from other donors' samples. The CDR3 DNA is TGCAGTGCTAGAGACCCGGGACGCGGGGCCAGGGGCTACACCTTC. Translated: CSARDPGRGARGYTF.